This T cell receptor beta chain was retrieved from a study of T cells after yellow fever vaccination. Across the whole study: Fractions containing few cells were prepared with SMART-Seq v4 Ultra Low Input. General study findings and limits: Highly abundant clonotypes carried over from the bulk population could end up in FACS-sorted repertoires as contaminants.

Of note for this clonotype: Its antigen is not known.

This CDR3 is built from 15 residues. Germline V gives CDR1 LGHNA, CDR2 YNFKEQ. J gave up 3 bases and V 5 bases, and 8 bases lay outside the gene matches. A process of 5'RACE template switching, which added a universal primer site and UMIs, was used to make TCR cDNA. TCRdb re-analysed the 5' RACE reads in MiXCR, keeping a single row per CDR3 protein. In the table there are 310,000 or so distinct CDR3 sequences, less than 4.5% of which are singletons. The chain has TRBV4-2 and TRBJ2-5, with 8 bases aligning to TRBD2. This sequence originates from a man aged 18-30 years who received the YFV17D yellow fever vaccine. The sample was PBMCs, taken on the day of the yellow fever booster vaccination. CDR3 in amino acids: CASSISGTREETQYF. The CDR3 DNA reads as TGTGCCAGCAGCATATCCGGGACTAGGGAAGAGACCCAGTACTTC.